These T cell receptor beta chains were read from a single sample in a study of early stage breast cancer tumors. Sequencing used immunoSEQ multiplex PCR; TCRdb keeps in-frame clones, though not all of them. The repertoire consists of 51,000 or so clones, with 65% to 90% occurring once and the leading ten covering around 1.5%. The sample taken for sequencing was blood. These receptors were obtained from a person aged 45 to 60 with breast cancer. Both conserved end residues are part of each CDR3. A D gene is named only where the DNA matches it firmly. A clone size is listed for some rows: how often the clone was seen (once, few, many), or a class if it is expanded.

15 . TRBJ2-3 TRBV15 TRBD2 CATSRVPGGGDTQYF TGTGCCACCAGCAGGGTCCCGGGGGGGGGAGATACGCAGTATTTT
15 . TRBJ1-2 TRBV5-8 . CASSLWSGTHYGYTF TGTGCCAGCAGCTTGTGGTCTGGGACCCACTATGGCTACACCTTC
22 . TRBJ1-2 TRBV30 TRBD1 CAWKDFSGQGTRGRIANYGYTF TGTGCCTGGAAGGATTTTAGCGGACAGGGGACGAGGGGACGAATAGCTAACTATGGCTACACCTTC
15 . TRBJ1-5 TRBV19 . CASSIQGYSNQPQHF TGTGCCAGTAGTATTCAAGGGTATAGCAATCAGCCCCAGCATTTT
15 . TRBJ1-2 TRBV27 . CASSLWPPGNYGYTF TGTGCCAGCAGTTTATGGCCCCCGGGAAACTATGGCTACACCTTC
16 . TRBJ1-2 TRBV19 TRBD1 CASTSRSRGLGYGYTF TGTGCCAGTACCAGCAGGTCCAGGGGGCTAGGATACGGCTACACCTTC
15 once TRBJ1-4 TRBV7-9 . CASSSRDRSGEKLFF TGTGCCAGCAGCTCTCGGGACCGGTCGGGTGAAAAACTGTTTTTT
15 . TRBJ2-6 TRBV6-5 . CASSSLLTGANVLTF TGTGCCAGCAGTTCCCTTCTAACTGGGGCCAACGTCCTGACTTTC
13 . TRBJ2-3 TRBV12-5 . CASGFLRGDTQYF TGTGCTAGTGGTTTTCTTCGGGGGGATACGCAGTATTTT
15 few TRBJ1-4 TRBV11-2 . CASSLSWGSNEKLFF TGTGCCAGCAGCTTATCTTGGGGTTCTAATGAAAAACTGTTTTTT
15 . TRBJ1-1 TRBV7-9 . CASSPREGGHTEAFF TGTGCCAGCAGCCCTCGGGAGGGAGGGCACACTGAAGCTTTCTTT
15 . TRBJ2-2 TRBV27 TRBD2 CASRVAGWNTGELFF TGTGCCAGCAGGGTAGCGGGGTGGAACACCGGGGAGCTGTTTTTT
15 . TRBJ1-2 TRBV19 . CASSIQTDGFEGYTF TGTGCCAGTAGTATACAAACAGACGGGTTTGAGGGCTACACCTTC
13 . TRBJ2-7 TRBV6-5 . CASSPAGSYEQYF TGTGCCAGCAGCCCGGCGGGGAGCTACGAGCAGTACTTC
13 . TRBJ2-1 TRBV19 . CATWGSGYNEQFF TGTGCCACCTGGGGGTCCGGGTACAATGAGCAGTTCTTC
13 . TRBJ1-4 TRBV18 . CASSPPGGGKLFF TGTGCCAGCTCACCCCCCGGGGGAGGGAAACTGTTTTTT
13 . TRBJ1-5 TRBV6-4 . CARKLRGDQPQHF TGTGCCAGAAAACTACGGGGAGATCAGCCCCAGCATTTT
11 few TRBJ2-4 TRBV6-6 . CASHRENIQYF TGTGCCAGCCACAGGGAAAACATTCAGTACTTC
15 . TRBJ2-7 TRBV7-2 TRBD2 CASSLGGGSSYEQYF TGTGCCAGCAGCTTAGGGGGCGGGAGCTCCTACGAGCAGTACTTC
13 . TRBJ2-7 TRBV5-1 . CASRREQGYEQYF TGCGCCAGCAGACGGGAGCAAGGGTACGAGCAGTACTTC
13 . TRBJ1-5 TRBV19 . CASIDRPNQPQHF TGTGCCAGTATTGACAGGCCTAATCAGCCCCAGCATTTT
16 . TRBJ1-4 TRBV4-2 TRBD1 CASSPQIGTGREKLFF TGTGCCAGCAGCCCCCAAATAGGGACAGGGCGTGAAAAACTGTTTTTT
14 once TRBJ2-7 TRBV6-5 TRBD1 CASRAGGSSYEQYF TGTGCCAGCAGAGCAGGGGGCTCGAGCTACGAGCAGTACTTC
15 . TRBJ2-5 TRBV9 TRBD1 CASSIRTGGGETQYF TGTGCCAGCAGCATACGGACAGGGGGCGGGGAGACCCAGTACTTC
19 . TRBJ2-1 TRBV7-2 TRBD2 CASSPPGLAGVSSYNEQFF TGTGCCAGCAGCCCCCCAGGACTAGCGGGGGTGAGCTCCTACAATGAGCAGTTCTTC
12 . TRBJ2-5 TRBV9 . CASSDSQETQYF TGTGCCAGCAGCGATAGTCAAGAGACCCAGTACTTC
15 . TRBJ1-2 TRBV6-1 TRBD1 CASSEPPGGHAGYTF TGTGCCAGCAGTGAACCCCCAGGGGGCCACGCTGGCTACACCTTC
14 . TRBJ2-2 TRBV4-3 . CASSQEPGAGELFF TGCGCCAGCAGCCAAGAGCCGGGGGCAGGGGAGCTGTTTTTT
13 . TRBJ2-3 TRBV6-6 . CASSPAAPDTQYF TGTGCCAGCAGTCCCGCCGCCCCTGATACGCAGTATTTT
13 . TRBJ1-1 TRBV7-6 TRBD1 CASSRDRNTEAFF TGTGCCAGCAGCCGGGACAGGAACACTGAAGCTTTCTTT
13 . TRBJ2-7 TRBV5-1 . CASSLASSWEQYF TGCGCCAGCAGCTTGGCTTCTAGCTGGGAGCAGTACTTC
16 few TRBJ2-7 TRBV4-2 TRBD2 CASSQVTSGPAYEQYF TGTGCCAGCAGCCAGGTGACTAGCGGTCCCGCCTACGAGCAGTACTTC
15 . TRBJ2-2 TRBV5-1 . CASSLVEANTGELFF TGCGCCAGCAGCTTGGTAGAGGCGAACACCGGGGAGCTGTTTTTT
16 . TRBJ2-2 TRBV7-2 TRBD1 CASPTGGTGGSGELFF TGTGCCAGTCCTACCGGAGGGACAGGGGGCTCCGGGGAGCTGTTTTTT
14 . TRBJ2-5 TRBV5-1 TRBD1 CASSHGQAQETQYF TGCGCCAGCAGCCACGGACAGGCTCAAGAGACCCAGTACTTC
13 . TRBJ2-6 TRBV19 . CASTNSGANVLTF TGTGCCAGTACAAACTCTGGGGCCAACGTCCTGACTTTC
14 . TRBJ1-2 TRBV19 . CASTRDGNNYGYTF TGTGCCAGTACCAGGGACGGTAATAACTATGGCTACACCTTC
14 . TRBJ1-3 TRBV11-2 . CASSPGSAGNTIYF TGTGCCAGCAGCCCAGGGAGTGCTGGAAACACCATATATTTT
17 . TRBJ2-3 TRBV7-9 . CASSYGGGPASTDTQYF TGTGCCAGCAGCTACGGAGGGGGTCCAGCTAGCACAGATACGCAGTATTTT
15 . TRBJ1-1 TRBV14 . CASSQDRGGWGEAFF TGTGCCAGCAGCCAAGATAGAGGGGGTTGGGGTGAAGCTTTCTTT